These 23 T cell receptor beta chains were all obtained from the same sample, sequenced in a study of T cell repertoires in cytomegalovirus infection. From the reads, TCRdb called clonotypes with MiXCR, one entry per CDR3 protein. The sample holds some 500,000 distinct CDR3 sequences, about 33% seen once. These receptors are not linked to any known antigen. The specimen comprised cultured PBMCs, sampled from culture after CMV antigen stimulation. The source of these receptors is a human donor in good health (CMV status not recorded). Some clones in this sample may be carry-over from other donors' samples.

In this sample, this clonotype turned up a few times. This chain links TRBV11-1 with TRBJ2-7; TRBD1 matches at 9 bases. With 5 bases clipped from V and 7 bases from J, the junction kept 6 bases outside the gene matches. The germline gives CDR1 SGHAT, CDR2 FQDESV (reference sequence). This CDR3 contains 13 residues. This CDR3 is CASSLGQGREQYF. In DNA form, the CDR3 reads TGTGCCAGCAGCCTCGGACAGGGGCGGGAGCAGTACTTC.

The rearrangement joins TRBV10-3 to TRBJ1-5; D call uncertain. V was shortened by 11 bases and J by 11 bases, with 16 bases between the two germline ends. The V gene's germline CDR1 is ENHRY and CDR2 SYGVKD. The CDR3 is made up of 11 amino acids. The CDR3 loop is CAPRGRDSQHF. CDR3 coding DNA: TGTGCCCCCCGTGGGAGGGATTCCCAGCATTTT.

The chain employs TRBV14 and TRBJ1-5, with unresolved D. The CDR3 loop spans 14 amino acids. V shed 4 bases and J shed 0 bases, with 7 bases lying between them. Germline V gene lookup returns CDR1 SGHDN and CDR2 FVKESK. CDR3 in amino acids: CASSRDHSNQPQHF. The CDR3, as DNA: TGTGCCAGCAGCCGAGACCATAGCAATCAGCCCCAGCATTTT.

The chain carries TRBV4-1 and TRBJ2-7; 10 bases map to TRBD2. With V trimmed by 10 bases and J by 1 base, 7 bases remained unmatched. Germline V gene lookup returns CDR1 MGHRA and CDR2 YSYEKL. This CDR3 spans 14 amino acids. CDR3 sequence: CATKGTSVSYEQYV. In nucleotides, the CDR3 is TGCGCCACAAAAGGGACTAGCGTATCCTACGAGCAGTACGTC.

Notes on this clonotype: A read error is possible here, since a much larger clone lies one base away. The rearrangement links TRBV14 to TRBJ2-2; D remains ambiguous. Trimming took off 4 bases at V and 6 bases at J, with 6 bases between the two ends. Germline V gene sequence: CDR1 SGHDN, CDR2 FVKESK. The CDR3 is 12 residues long. The CDR3 DNA reads TGTGCCAGCAGCCTTTTTGCCGGGGAGCTGTTTTTT. It translates to CASSLFAGELFF.

Comment on this clonotype: Possible read error: a much larger clone is one base away. The rearrangement links TRBV7-2 to TRBJ2-4, with a weak D call TRBD2 (7 bases). Germline V CDR1 and CDR2: SGHTA, FQGNSA. The CDR3 contains 19 residues. Here the CDR3 DNA reads TGTGACAGCAGCTCTAGGGGGGGGGTAGTGCCACTAGCCAAAAACATTCAGTACTTC. Its translation is CDSSSRGGVVPLAKNIQYF.

There are a few counts of this clonotype. V is TRBV11-2 and J is TRBJ2-7; 12 bases are shared with TRBD2. Looked up from germline, CDR1 is SGHAT and CDR2 is FQNNGV. V shed 5 bases and J 3 bases; nucleotides not matched to a gene: 11. The length of the CDR3 is 17 residues. The DNA of the CDR3 is TGTGCCAGCAGCCCCGCTCCGGGACTAGCGGGTGACTACGAGCAGTACTTC. It encodes CASSPAPGLAGDYEQYF.

This clonotype turned up a few times. CDR3 nucleotide sequence: TGTGCCAGCAGCCCCTGGAGGGGTGAAGAGACCCAGTACTTC. Protein: CASSPWRGEETQYF. The chain joins TRBV11-2 to TRBJ2-5, with D tentatively TRBD2 (6 bases). The CDR3 runs 14 residues. Trimming took off 5 bases at V and 3 bases at J, with 13 bases between the two ends. The germline V gene encodes CDR1 SGHAT and CDR2 FQNNGV.

This clonotype showed up just once. The chain recombines TRBV28 with TRBJ2-7; TRBD1 is a possible D gene (6 bases). Germline CDR1 is MDHEN and CDR2 is SYDVKM. The CDR3 is made up of 16 amino acids. V lost 4 bases, J lost 1 base, and 17 bases lay in between. CDR3 in DNA: TGTGCCAGCAGTTACAGGGCCCAAGCCCAGTCCTACGAGCAGTACGTC. This encodes CASSYRAQAQSYEQYV.

V and J are TRBV12-3 or TRBV12-4 and TRBJ1-5; weak D call: TRBD1 (5 bases). V was shortened by 5 bases and J by 9 bases, with 17 bases between the two germline ends. This CDR3 comprises 14 residues. CDR3 bases: TGTGCCAGCAGTACCGGAGAAGGGGCTTGGCCCCAGCATTTT. As protein: CASSTGEGAWPQHF.

This clonotype was counted a few times. The rearrangement links TRBV11-2 to TRBJ1-2, with a possible D match to TRBD1 (6 bases). Germline CDR1 is SGHAT and CDR2 is FQNNGV. V was clipped by 0 bases and J by 9 bases, with 14 bases between them. There are 14 residues in the CDR3. CDR3 residues: CASSLDRGGASYTF. The CDR3 bases are TGTGCCAGCAGCTTAGATAGGGGGGGCGCGAGCTACACCTTC. Full variable domain (remainder filled in from reference TRBV11-2 and TRBJ1-2): EAGVAQSPRYKIIEKRQSVAFWCNPISGHATLYWYQQILGQGPKLLIQFQNNGVVDDSQLPKDRFSAERLKGVDSTLKIQPAKLEDSAVYLCASSLDRGGASYTFGSGTRLTVV.

For this clonotype: A junction end diverges from the germline sequence, so it may reflect a read error. The chain has TRBV18 and TRBJ2-1; 15 nucleotides align to TRBD2. Germline V CDR1 and CDR2: KGHSH, LQKENI. The CDR3 runs 17 residues. The DNA for the CDR3 is TGTGCCAACTCACCCACGGGACTAGCGGGAGGCCACAATGAGCAGTTCTTC. This encodes CANSPTGLAGGHNEQFF.

This clonotype was found a few times. The chain recombines TRBV7-9 with TRBJ1-1; D remains ambiguous. CDR1 SEHNR and CDR2 FQNEAQ come from the germline V gene (reference sequence). V was cut by 5 bases and J by 2 bases, with 15 bases left in between. The CDR3 extends over 15 amino acids. The CDR3 spells CASSEGRQGNTEAFF. As DNA, the CDR3 is TGTGCCAGCAGCGAAGGGAGGCAAGGAAACACTGAAGCTTTCTTT.

The chain employs TRBV27 and TRBJ2-5, with D maybe TRBD2 (5 bases). The ends were cut back, 8 bases at V and 2 bases at J, with 12 bases in the middle. Germline loops: CDR1 MNHEY, CDR2 SMNVEV (reference sequence). This CDR3 is built from 13 residues. The CDR3 here is CASYGRGQETQYF. CDR3 nucleotides: TGTGCCAGCTATGGACGGGGACAAGAGACCCAGTACTTC.

The chain joins TRBV12-3 or TRBV12-4 to TRBJ2-1; no reliable D call. There are 14 residues in the CDR3. V lost 6 bases, J lost 9 bases, and 18 bases lay in between. The DNA for the CDR3 is TGTGCCAGCAGCCCCAGCAGAAGGGTCAGTGAGCAGTTCTTC. It translates to CASSPSRRVSEQFF.

A few counts support this clonotype. The gene calls are TRBV2 and TRBJ1-2; TRBD1 matches 8 bases. The CDR3 contains 15 residues. Germline CDR1 and CDR2: SNHLY and FYNNEI. The V and J ends lost 4 bases and 5 bases, in that order; junction bases with no gene match: 9. The DNA of the CDR3 is TGTGCCAGCAGTGGAGTACGGGACAGGACGTATGGCTACACCTTC. Translating it yields CASSGVRDRTYGYTF.

Only a few counts were recorded for this clonotype. Here the CDR3 reads CASSAPSVYEQYV. In DNA form, the CDR3 reads TGTGCCAGCAGCGCTCCGAGCGTCTACGAGCAGTACGTC. The V call is TRBV7-6, the J call TRBJ2-7, with unresolved D. This CDR3 is built from 13 residues. V lost 5 bases, J lost 3 bases, and 11 bases lay in between. Germline-derived CDR1 and CDR2 are SGHVS and FNYEAQ.

The chain uses TRBV12-5 and TRBJ2-2, with 15 nucleotides matching TRBD2. The CDR3 is 20 residues long. Unmatched junction bases numbered 9, after V lost 1 base and J lost 3 bases. CDR1 LGHNT and CDR2 FRNRAP come from the germline V gene. CDR3 sequence (DNA): TGTGCTAGTGGTTTGGCCGTCTCCGGGACTAGCGGGAGGTACACCGGGGAGCTGTTTTTT. Its protein product is CASGLAVSGTSGRYTGELFF.

Only a few counts were recorded for this clonotype. The V and J genes are TRBV7-9 and TRBJ1-1; D unclear. Germline V CDR1 and CDR2: SEHNR, FQNEAQ (reference sequence). Trimming took 4 bases from V and 11 from J, leaving 11 bases between them. The CDR3 has 11 residues. The CDR3 sequence: CASSSTTKAFF. DNA for the CDR3: TGTGCCAGCAGCTCGACCACGAAGGCTTTCTTT.

CDR3 region: CASSRPPGAGNTGELFF. The DNA of the CDR3 is TGTGCCAGCAGTCGCCCTCCCGGTGCCGGGAACACCGGGGAGCTGTTTTTT. The chain combines TRBV28 with TRBJ2-2; D unclear. Germline V gene data show CDR1 as MDHEN and CDR2 as SYDVKM. V dropped 5 bases and J dropped 1 base, with 17 bases sitting between them. The CDR3 runs 17 residues.

Regarding this clonotype: This CDR3 fails to terminate in the conserved phenylalanine or tryptophan, so it likely reflects a read error. The chain carries TRBV20-1 and TRBJ1-5; D is ambiguous. Trimming pared 3 bases from V and 0 bases from J, leaving 6 bases between. CDR1 is DFQATT, CDR2 SNEGSKA, per germline (reference sequence). The CDR3 extends over 13 amino acids. The CDR3 DNA follows: TGCAGTGCTAGTGGGAATAGCAATCAGCCCCAGCATTTA. Amino acids: CSASGNSNQPQHL.

The chain couples TRBV18 to TRBJ2-5; D perhaps matches TRBD2 (6 bases). Trimming stripped 1 base from V and 5 bases from J, with 11 bases between. The CDR3 is 14 residues long. CDR1 and CDR2 from the germline V gene are KGHSH and LQKENI. Here the CDR3 DNA reads TGTGCCAGCTCACCACTGGGCCGGGAGGAGACCCAGTACTTC. Protein: CASSPLGREETQYF.

The CDR3 here is CATSGTFQDTQYF. The CDR3 coding sequence is TGTGCCACCAGTGGGACGTTCCAAGATACGCAGTATTTT. V gene TRBV24-1 combines with J gene TRBJ2-3; D gene ambiguous. This CDR3 comprises 13 residues. Trimming cost V 5 bases and J 5 bases, with 10 bases left between them. Germline-derived CDR1 and CDR2 are KGHDR and SFDVKD.